The 25 T cell receptor beta chains below were found in one sample sequenced in a study of blood T cell repertoires in COVID-19. TCRdb keeps only in-frame clones here, not all; method: immunoSEQ multiplex PCR. Among about 270,000 clones, more than 90% were seen once, and the ten largest hold approximately 2.5%. Sequenced: peripheral blood. Source of these receptors: a person aged 18 to 30 with COVID-19, enrolled during active disease.

In its sample, this clone was seen a few times. This chain links TRBV5-4 with TRBJ2-7; TRBD2 aligns across 16 bases. The V and J ends lost 3 bases and 5 bases, in that order; junction bases with no gene match: 8. From germline, CDR1 is SGHNT and CDR2 YYREEE (reference sequence). The CDR3 sequence is 17 residues long. CDR3 region: CASSSPGLAGGPDEQYF. DNA for the CDR3: TGTGCCAGCAGCTCTCCGGGACTAGCGGGAGGGCCGGACGAGCAGTACTTC. Combining the CDR3 with reference TRBV5-4 and TRBJ2-7 gives the whole variable domain ETGVTQSPTHLIKTRGQQVTLRCSSQSGHNTVSWYQQALGQGPQFIFQYYREEENGRGNFPPRFSGLQFPNYSSELNVNALELDDSALYLCASSSPGLAGGPDEQYFGPGTRLTVT.

The rearrangement links TRBV19 to TRBJ1-6, with D uncertain. V shed 10 bases and J shed 11 bases, with 21 bases lying between them. The CDR3 consists of 14 residues. Germline V lookup: CDR1 LNHDA, CDR2 SQIVND (reference sequence). The CDR3 DNA reads as TGTGCCACTACCCAATCGCGGGATTACGCACCCCTCCACTTT. Its translation is CATTQSRDYAPLHF.

The chain joins TRBV27 to TRBJ1-5; 12 nucleotides match TRBD1. This CDR3 has 17 amino acids. Germline trimming cut 0 bases from V and 6 bases from J; bases unmatched to any gene: 6. Looked up from germline, CDR1 is MNHEY and CDR2 is SMNVEV (reference sequence). CDR3 sequence reads: CASSLSWGQGAFQPQHF. CDR3 DNA sequence: TGTGCCAGCAGTTTATCGTGGGGACAGGGGGCTTTTCAGCCCCAGCATTTT.

The V and J genes are TRBV6-5 and TRBJ2-5, with D possibly TRBD2 on 5 matching bases. The CDR3 has 15 amino acids. Looked up from germline, CDR1 is MNHEY and CDR2 is SVGAGI. V was pared by 9 bases and J by 1 base, with 18 bases between. Written as DNA, the CDR3 is TGTGCCAGTCAGCTGAGTGAAAGCGGCCAAGAGACCCAGTACTTC. This codes for CASQLSESGQETQYF.

The V gene is TRBV7-9, the J gene TRBJ1-2; 8 bases map to TRBD1. Germline CDR1 and CDR2: SEHNR and FQNEAQ (reference sequence). The CDR3 totals 17 residues. V gave up 5 bases and J gave up 2 bases; unmatched junction bases: 13. The CDR3 coding sequence is TGTGCCAGCAGCCTTCTGCCCGGGACAGGCGAGAACTATGGCTACACCTTC. Translating it yields CASSLLPGTGENYGYTF. Supplemented by reference TRBV7-9 and TRBJ1-2, the full variable domain reads DTGVSQNPRHKITKRGQNVTFRCDPISEHNRLYWYRQTLGQGPEFLTYFQNEAQLEKSRLLSDRFSAERPKGSFSTLEIQRTEQGDSAMYLCASSLLPGTGENYGYTFGSGTRLTVV.

V usage is TRBV9 and J usage is TRBJ2-7, with a weak D call TRBD2 (7 bases). The CDR3 contains 15 residues. Germline V lookup: CDR1 SGDLS, CDR2 YYNGEE. V lost 1 base, J lost 2 bases, and 13 bases lay in between. CDR3 amino acids: CASSVMAGAPYEQYF. The CDR3 DNA follows: TGTGCCAGCAGCGTAATGGCGGGGGCACCCTACGAGCAGTACTTC.

This clone has a handful of counts. The V call is TRBV6-1, the J call TRBJ1-2; the match to TRBD1 covers 7 bases. The germline CDR1 and CDR2 sequences are MNHNS and SASEGT. After removal of 2 bases from V and 4 bases from J, the junction contained 7 bases not matched to a gene. The CDR3 is made up of 15 amino acids. The CDR3 DNA follows: TGTGCCAGCAGTGAACTGGACAGGATAACCTATGGCTACACCTTC. It is translated as CASSELDRITYGYTF.

J is TRBJ2-1 and V is TRBV10-1, with D perhaps TRBD1 (5 bases). With 10 bases removed from V and 0 bases from J, the gap between germline ends came to 13 bases. This CDR3 comprises 14 residues. CDR1 is WNHNN and CDR2 is SYGVQD in the germline V gene (reference sequence). The CDR3, as DNA: TGCGCCACCTCCGCAGGGCCCTCCTACAATGAGCAGTTCTTC. Translated, it gives CATSAGPSYNEQFF.

This rearrangement joins TRBV19 to TRBJ1-2; D gene uncertain. V lost 10 bases, J lost 5 bases, and 11 bases lay in between. The CDR3 runs 11 residues. The germline gives CDR1 LNHDA, CDR2 SQIVND (reference sequence). CDR3 bases: TGTGCCACCGGACGGGAGTATGGCTACACCTTC. Protein sequence: CATGREYGYTF.

This chain connects TRBV2 to TRBJ1-4, with 7 bases that match TRBD1. The CDR3 consists of 18 residues. The germline V gene has CDR1 SNHLY and CDR2 FYNNEI. V trimming: 7 bases; J trimming: 4 bases; junction bases outside the gene matches: 18. The CDR3 is CASNRPGIAGTVNEKLFF. In DNA, the CDR3 is TGTGCCAGCAATCGCCCGGGGATCGCCGGGACAGTTAATGAAAAACTGTTTTTT.

The chain joins TRBV7-9 to TRBJ1-6; 7 positions agree with TRBD1. Unmatched junction bases numbered 9, after V lost 6 bases and J lost 10 bases. The germline CDR1 and CDR2 sequences are SEHNR and FQNEAQ (reference sequence). There are 14 residues in the CDR3. The CDR3 sequence is CASSSDRVGSPLHF. CDR3 DNA: TGTGCCAGCAGTTCCGACAGGGTCGGATCACCCCTCCACTTT.

V usage is TRBV18 and J usage is TRBJ2-5; perhaps TRBD1 as D (5 bases). Germline V gene lookup returns CDR1 KGHSH and CDR2 LQKENI. The CDR3 consists of 13 residues. V was shortened by 0 bases and J by 3 bases, with 5 bases between the two germline ends. The CDR3, as DNA: TGTGCCAGCTCACCACCAGGGGAAGAGACCCAGTACTTC. Encoded protein: CASSPPGEETQYF.

This chain joins TRBV6-1 and TRBJ2-2, with 9 nucleotides matching TRBD1. The J segment lost 7 bases and the V segment lost 6 bases, leaving 12 bases of the junction unmatched. The CDR3 length is 16 residues. The germline V gene has CDR1 MNHNS and CDR2 SASEGT. CDR3: CASREQGAGLGGELFF. The DNA of the CDR3 is TGTGCCAGCAGGGAACAGGGGGCAGGTCTAGGCGGGGAGCTGTTTTTT.

This chain uses TRBV7-2 with TRBJ1-5, with 7 bases fitting TRBD1. This CDR3 region has 17 residues. V dropped 6 bases and J dropped 7; count of bases not matched to a gene: 18. CDR1 is SGHTA, CDR2 FQGNSA, per germline. DNA for the CDR3: TGTGCCAGCAGGACCGTAACCGGGACAGATCTCCCGCAGCCCCAGCATTTT. Translating gives CASRTVTGTDLPQPQHF.

The chain uses TRBV5-6 and TRBJ1-5, with 9 bases matching TRBD1. CDR1 is SGHDT and CDR2 is YYEEEE in the germline V gene. J was trimmed by 6 bases and V by 4 bases; bases with no gene match: 8. The length of the CDR3 is 15 residues. In nucleotides, the CDR3 is TGTGCCAGCAGCCCAGGGACAGGGAGAACTCAGCCCCAGCATTTT. Protein product: CASSPGTGRTQPQHF.

V and J are TRBV13 and TRBJ1-2; tentative D call: TRBD1 (5 bases). The CDR3 consists of 13 residues. Trimming stripped 5 bases from V and 8 bases from J, with 15 bases between. The germline V gene encodes CDR1 PRHDT and CDR2 FYEKMQ (reference sequence). CDR3: CASSHAGQEGYTF. The CDR3 DNA follows: TGTGCCAGCAGCCATGCAGGGCAGGAAGGCTACACCTTC.

CDR3 in amino acids: CASGRLQGGTGGDEQFF. In nucleotides, the CDR3 is TGTGCCAGCGGGCGGTTACAGGGCGGGACAGGGGGCGATGAGCAGTTCTTC. The V call is TRBV7-6, the J call TRBJ2-1; 12 bases match TRBD1. The CDR3 contains 17 residues. V shed 8 bases and J 8 bases; nucleotides not matched to a gene: 16. Germline lookup yields CDR1 SGHVS and CDR2 FNYEAQ. Full variable domain (outside the CDR3, taken from reference TRBV7-6 and TRBJ2-1): GAGVSQSPRYKVTKRGQDVALRCDPISGHVSLYWYRQALGQGPEFLTYFNYEAQQDKSGLPNDRFSAERPEGSISTLTIQRTEQRDSAMYRCASGRLQGGTGGDEQFFGPGTRLTVL.

The V and J genes are TRBV5-4 and TRBJ1-1; 7 nucleotides agree with TRBD1. The V and J ends lost 0 bases and 6 bases, in that order; junction bases with no gene match: 5. The CDR3 sequence is 14 residues long. Per germline, CDR1 SGHNT and CDR2 YYREEE (reference sequence). The CDR3 spells CASSLGDRAAEAFF. CDR3 nucleotide sequence: TGTGCCAGCAGCTTGGGTGACAGGGCCGCTGAAGCTTTCTTT.

J is TRBJ2-1 and V is TRBV4-3, with 13 bases fitting TRBD2. This CDR3 comprises 16 residues. V lost 2 bases and J lost 6; bases outside the gene matches: 4. Per the germline V gene, CDR1 is LGHNA and CDR2 is YSLEER. The CDR3 coding sequence is TGCGCCAGCAGCCAAACAGGACTAGCGGGAGTCAATGAGCAGTTCTTC. Its protein product is CASSQTGLAGVNEQFF.

The chain uses TRBV9 and TRBJ2-1, with D perhaps matching TRBD2 (6 bases). This CDR3 has 16 amino acids. Germline V gene sequence: CDR1 SGDLS, CDR2 YYNGEE. V was shortened by 0 bases and J by 3 bases, with 13 bases between the two germline ends. The CDR3 region is CASSVAYSGYYNEQFF. The CDR3 DNA is TGTGCCAGCAGCGTAGCTTATAGCGGTTACTACAATGAGCAGTTCTTC.

This chain links TRBV19 with TRBJ2-3; D is perhaps TRBD2 (5 bases). This CDR3 is built from 15 residues. V was shortened by 2 bases and J by 0 bases, with 9 bases between the two germline ends. Germline V gene lookup returns CDR1 LNHDA and CDR2 SQIVND (reference sequence). The CDR3 sequence is CASSITGGSTDTQYF. CDR3 in DNA: TGTGCCAGTAGTATAACGGGCGGGAGCACAGATACGCAGTATTTT.

CDR3 nucleotide sequence: TGTGCCAGCTCGGCAGGGGGCACCGGGGAGCTGTTTTTT. This gives the protein CASSAGGTGELFF. This rearrangement joins TRBV5-6 to TRBJ2-2, with TRBD1 matching over 7 bases. The germline V gene has CDR1 SGHDT and CDR2 YYEEEE. CDR3 length: 13 residues. J gave up 4 bases and V 7 bases, and 4 bases lay outside the gene matches.

The chain has TRBV5-4 and TRBJ1-3, with TRBD1 matching over 7 bases. Trimming cost V 3 bases and J 4 bases; bases outside gene matches: 7. The CDR3 loop spans 15 amino acids. Per germline, CDR1 SGHNT and CDR2 YYREEE (reference sequence). The chain's CDR3 is CASSSRGGQGNTIYF. The CDR3 DNA is TGTGCCAGCAGCTCCCGTGGGGGACAGGGAAACACCATATATTTT.

This chain joins TRBV5-1 and TRBJ1-4, with D possibly TRBD1 on 6 matching bases. The CDR3 is 15 residues long. V lost 2 bases to trimming and J lost 6 bases, with 14 bases between them. Germline V gene sequence: CDR1 SGHRS, CDR2 YFSETQ. The CDR3 DNA reads as TGCGCCAGCAGCTTAGAAGGACAGCTCTATGAAAAACTGTTTTTT. It translates to CASSLEGQLYEKLFF.

This chain uses TRBV24-1 with TRBJ2-5, with a possible D match to TRBD1 (6 bases). This CDR3 region has 15 residues. The V and J ends lost 4 bases and 1 base respectively, with 12 bases between them. Looked up from germline, CDR1 is KGHDR and CDR2 is SFDVKD. Here the CDR3 DNA reads TGTGCCACCAGTGACCGACAGGTACCCCAAGAGACCCAGTACTTC. Encoded protein: CATSDRQVPQETQYF.